This T cell receptor (beta chain) was obtained from a study of OX40 agonist ivuxolimab in advanced cancers. The ends lost 4 bases at V and 4 bases at J; junction bases unmatched: 10. The CDR3 sequence is 15 residues long. Germline loops: CDR1 SGDLS, CDR2 YYNGEE. Profiled with immunoSEQ multiplex PCR; TCRdb holds only in-frame clones, not every one. The repertoire consists of just under 85,000 clones, with around four fifths occurring once and the leading ten covering 0.75% to 0.85%. V gene TRBV9 combines with J gene TRBJ1-2; 7 nucleotides line up with TRBD1. The source material was CD4+ or CD8+ T cells sorted from blood, sampled in a trial of the OX40 agonist ivuxolimab. This receptor was obtained from an adult with an advanced solid tumor such as melanoma, head and neck, liver or kidney cancer. Written as DNA, the CDR3 is TGTGCCAGCAGCATAGTCGGGACAGCGATCTATGGCTACACCTTC. Translation gives CASSIVGTAIYGYTF.